The 20 T cell receptor beta chains reported below all come from one sample, sequenced in a study of blood T cell repertoires in COVID-19. Clones were sequenced by immunoSEQ multiplex PCR, and TCRdb holds only the in-frame ones, with some missing. The sample holds about 260,000 clones, around nine tenths seen once. Sequenced sample: peripheral blood. The receptors derive from a man between 40 and 49 years old with active or convalescent COVID-19.

The chain has TRBV7-3 and TRBJ1-3, with 8 bases that match TRBD1. CDR1 SGHTA and CDR2 FQGTGA come from the germline V gene. The CDR3 runs to 15 residues. Germline trimming cut 2 bases from V and 1 base from J; bases unmatched to any gene: 1. The DNA for the CDR3 is TGTGCCAGCAGCTTACAGGGGGCATCTGGAAACACCATATATTTT. As protein: CASSLQGASGNTIYF.

This sequence joins TRBV18 and TRBJ1-2; possible D gene TRBD1, 5 bases. The V end lost 6 bases, the J end lost 8 bases, and 16 bases lay between the germline ends. The CDR3 is 13 amino acids. CDR1 is KGHSH and CDR2 is LQKENI in the germline V gene. CDR3 region: CASSPARGNGYTF. The CDR3 region has the DNA TGTGCCAGCTCGCCGGCCCGGGGGAACGGCTACACCTTC.

This chain uses TRBV24-1 with TRBJ1-5; 8 bases are shared with TRBD1. In germline, CDR1 is KGHDR, CDR2 SFDVKD. The CDR3 spans 16 residues. V lost 2 bases to trimming and J lost 5 bases; unmatched junction nucleotides: 7. This CDR3 is CATSDSRTGNDQPQHF. In nucleotides, the CDR3 is TGTGCCACCAGTGATTCACGGACAGGGAACGATCAGCCCCAGCATTTT.

The chain uses TRBV18 and TRBJ2-2, with a weak D call TRBD2 (6 bases). From germline, CDR1 is KGHSH and CDR2 LQKENI. The CDR3 runs to 17 residues. V shed 1 base and J shed 7 bases, with 19 bases lying between them. The CDR3 bases are TGTGCCAGCTCACCACTTTCCCCGCCGGAGGGCAGCGGGGAGCTGTTTTTT. Encoded protein: CASSPLSPPEGSGELFF.

The chain carries TRBV2 and TRBJ2-7; 7 bases map to TRBD1. CDR1 and CDR2 (germline): SNHLY, FYNNEI. J was trimmed by 0 bases and V by 8 bases; bases with no gene match: 7. This CDR3 has 14 amino acids. The DNA of the CDR3 is TGTGCCAGCCTTATGGGACAGAGCTCCTACGAGCAGTACTTC. Encoded protein: CASLMGQSSYEQYF.

The chain links TRBV5-1 to TRBJ2-1; D is unresolved. Trimming pared 1 base from V and 0 bases from J, leaving 8 bases between. This CDR3 spans 15 amino acids. Germline V gene lookup returns CDR1 SGHRS and CDR2 YFSETQ. This chain's CDR3 is CASSLSVSSYNEQFF. The CDR3 DNA sequence: TGCGCCAGCAGCTTGAGCGTTAGCTCCTACAATGAGCAGTTCTTC.

The V gene is TRBV19, the J gene TRBJ2-5; 9 bases line up with TRBD1. The CDR3 extends over 14 amino acids. The germline gives CDR1 LNHDA, CDR2 SQIVND (reference sequence). The V and J ends lost 5 bases and 5 bases, in that order; junction bases with no gene match: 6. CDR3 sequence: CASSDRGEWETQYF. The CDR3 nucleotides are TGTGCCAGTAGTGACAGGGGGGAGTGGGAGACCCAGTACTTC.

The chain employs TRBV19 and TRBJ2-5; 9 nucleotides line up with TRBD2. The CDR3 contains 15 residues. In germline, CDR1 is LNHDA, CDR2 SQIVND (reference sequence). V lost 5 bases to trimming and J lost 3 bases; unmatched junction nucleotides: 7. CDR3: CASSPRLAEKETQYF. CDR3 DNA: TGTGCCAGTAGTCCGAGACTAGCGGAGAAAGAGACCCAGTACTTC. Variable domain in full (rest from reference TRBV19 and TRBJ2-5): DGGITQSPKYLFRKEGQNVTLSCEQNLNHDAMYWYRQDPGQGLRLIYYSQIVNDFQKGDIAEGYSVSREKKESFPLTVTSAQKNPTAFYLCASSPRLAEKETQYFGPGTRLLVL.

The chain links TRBV4-1 to TRBJ2-1; a possible D gene is TRBD1 (5 bases). This CDR3 region has 14 residues. The germline V gene has CDR1 MGHRA and CDR2 YSYEKL. V shed 2 bases and J shed 7 bases, with 12 bases lying between them. The chain's CDR3 is CASSQTLQGNEQFF. The CDR3 bases are TGCGCCAGCAGCCAAACTCTCCAGGGAAATGAGCAGTTCTTC.

The V gene is TRBV11-2, the J gene TRBJ2-7; 9 bases fit TRBD1. The V segment lost 3 bases and the J segment 2 bases; nucleotides outside the gene matches: 8. This CDR3 has 16 amino acids. Germline assignment: CDR1 SGHAT and CDR2 FQNNGV. CDR3 nucleotides: TGTGCCAGCAGCTTCTTTGCGGGACAGGGAGCCTACGAGCAGTACTTC. Its protein is CASSFFAGQGAYEQYF.

The chain couples TRBV18 to TRBJ2-7, with TRBD1 identical over 9 bases. Germline assignment: CDR1 KGHSH and CDR2 LQKENI. The J segment lost 1 base and the V segment lost 6 bases, leaving 7 bases of the junction unmatched. The CDR3 contains 15 residues. The CDR3 is CASSTTGGASYEQYF. CDR3 in DNA: TGTGCCAGCTCTACAACAGGGGGCGCATCCTACGAGCAGTACTTC.

To note about this clone: At one end the junction does not follow the germline gene, possibly because of a read error. V gene TRBV11-2 combines with J gene TRBJ1-1; D possibly corresponds to TRBD1 (6 bases). CDR1 is SGHAT and CDR2 is FQNNGV in the germline V gene. The CDR3 is made up of 13 amino acids. The CDR3, as DNA: TGTGCCAGCAGCTTCGGACAGACTACTGGAGCTTTCTTT. Translation: CASSFGQTTGAFF.

The rearrangement uses TRBV14 and TRBJ2-3; 7 positions match TRBD2. Germline trimming cut 4 bases from V and 1 base from J; bases unmatched to any gene: 8. From germline, CDR1 is SGHDN and CDR2 FVKESK. The length of the CDR3 is 16 residues. CDR3 sequence (DNA): TGTGCCAGCAGCCCGTTGCGGGAGTACCGCACAGATACGCAGTATTTT. The encoded protein is CASSPLREYRTDTQYF.

V is TRBV27 and J is TRBJ2-7; no definite D call. CDR1 is MNHEY, CDR2 SMNVEV, per germline (reference sequence). Trimming removed 0 bases at V and 2 bases at J, with 5 bases between. This CDR3 comprises 13 residues. The CDR3 loop is CASSLSRTYEQYF. DNA of the CDR3: TGTGCCAGCAGTTTATCTAGAACCTACGAGCAGTACTTC.

The J gene is TRBJ1-1, the V gene TRBV18; D might be TRBD1 (5 bases). CDR1 and CDR2 (germline): KGHSH, LQKENI. This CDR3 is 14 amino acids long. V was cut by 2 bases and J by 6 bases, with 13 bases left in between. CDR3 sequence (DNA): TGTGCCAGCTCACCAATTCCTGACAGTGCTGAAGCTTTCTTT. This codes for CASSPIPDSAEAFF.

The chain uses TRBV14 and TRBJ2-1; 7 bases agree with TRBD2. The CDR3 totals 15 residues. The V gene end was trimmed by 4 bases and the J gene end by 4 bases; junction bases not matched to a gene: 7. The germline gives CDR1 SGHDN, CDR2 FVKESK. As DNA, the CDR3 is TGTGCCAGCAGCCCCCTCTCCGGGGGGTACAATGAGCAGTTCTTC. Its translation: CASSPLSGGYNEQFF.

The chain has TRBV28 and TRBJ2-7; 8 positions agree with TRBD1. V was clipped by 3 bases and J by 2 bases; unmatched bases: 0. Germline V gene sequence: CDR1 MDHEN, CDR2 SYDVKM. CDR3 length: 13 amino acids. The CDR3 DNA follows: TGTGCCAGCAGTTTGGACAGGGCCTACGAGCAGTACTTC. Protein product: CASSLDRAYEQYF.

The rearrangement joins TRBV27 to TRBJ2-1; TRBD2 matches 11 bases. Germline V lookup: CDR1 MNHEY, CDR2 SMNVEV (reference sequence). The CDR3 totals 15 residues. With 7 bases clipped from V and 1 base from J, the junction kept 3 bases outside the gene matches. CDR3 region: CASTLAGGSYNEQFF. CDR3 nucleotides: TGTGCCAGCACCTTAGCGGGGGGGTCCTACAATGAGCAGTTCTTC.

This chain connects TRBV5-1 to TRBJ2-7; 9 nucleotides match TRBD1. CDR1 is SGHRS, CDR2 YFSETQ, per germline. V shed 5 bases and J 0 bases; nucleotides not matched to a gene: 6. The CDR3 runs to 15 residues. CDR3: CASSLTGGVSYEQYF. CDR3 coding DNA: TGCGCCAGCAGTCTCACAGGGGGCGTCTCCTACGAGCAGTACTTC. Combining the CDR3 with reference TRBV5-1 and TRBJ2-7 gives the whole variable domain KAGVTQTPRYLIKTRGQQVTLSCSPISGHRSVSWYQQTPGQGLQFLFEYFSETQRNKGNFPGRFSGRQFSNSRSEMNVSTLELGDSALYLCASSLTGGVSYEQYFGPGTRLTVT.

This chain uses TRBV24-1 with TRBJ2-3, with 12 positions matching TRBD2. The length of the CDR3 is 17 residues. Germline CDR1 is KGHDR and CDR2 is SFDVKD. Losses at the gene ends were 3 bases for V and 3 bases for J; bases not matched to a gene: 6. CDR3 sequence (DNA): TGTGCCACCAGTGATCTATCTAGCGGGAGGGAAACAGATACGCAGTATTTT. Translating it yields CATSDLSSGRETDTQYF.